The 23 T cell receptor beta chains below were found in one sample sequenced in a study of blood T cell repertoires in COVID-19. Profiling relied on immunoSEQ multiplex PCR, and the TCRdb table lists in-frame clones only, not all of them. The table has 150,000 to 200,000 clones, 70% to 90% seen once. The sequencing input was PBMCs or T cells enriched from blood (not recorded which). These receptors were obtained from a man in his forties or fifties who had recovered from COVID-19.

The genes are TRBV12-3 or TRBV12-4 and TRBJ1-1; no clear D. CDR3 length: 12 amino acids. V was cut by 3 bases and J by 1 base, with 3 bases left in between. CDR3 coding DNA: TGTGCCAGCAGTTTCCAGAACACTGAAGCTTTCTTT. This codes for CASSFQNTEAFF.

This rearrangement joins TRBV3-1 (or the pseudogene TRBV3-2) to TRBJ2-6; 11 positions agree with TRBD1. Germline CDR1 reads LGHDT; CDR2 reads YNNKEL (reference sequence). Trimming at V came to 2 bases and at J to 0 bases, leaving 6 bases not matched to a gene. CDR3 length: 19 amino acids. The CDR3 reads CASSQPPGTGGSGANVLTF. In nucleotides, the CDR3 is TGTGCCAGCAGCCAACCTCCTGGGACAGGGGGCTCTGGGGCCAACGTCCTGACTTTC.

CDR3 DNA: TGTGCCACCAGTGATCCGGGTGGGTCCTATAATTCACCCCTCCACTTT. Its protein product is CATSDPGGSYNSPLHF. V is TRBV24-1 and J is TRBJ1-6; the D is unclear. V shed 3 bases and J shed 1 base, with 9 bases lying between them. The germline gives CDR1 KGHDR, CDR2 SFDVKD. This CDR3 spans 16 amino acids.

The chain is built from TRBV5-1 and TRBJ1-1, with D perhaps TRBD1 (6 bases). Per germline, CDR1 SGHRS and CDR2 YFSETQ. The length of the CDR3 is 15 residues. Trimming took off 0 bases at V and 11 bases at J, with 20 bases between the two ends. This CDR3 is CASSLVGGRTDVAFF. The CDR3 DNA sequence: TGCGCCAGCAGCTTGGTGGGTGGGCGGACAGATGTTGCTTTCTTT.

This clone was counted a few times. CDR3 nucleotides: TGTGCCAGCAGTTTGTGGGGACTAGCGGGGAGGATAAGCACAGATACGCAGTATTTT. This sequence encodes CASSLWGLAGRISTDTQYF. This sequence joins TRBV27 and TRBJ2-3; the match to TRBD2 covers 13 bases. V shed 3 bases, J shed 0 bases, and the junction held 9 bases outside the gene matches. The CDR3 spans 19 residues. Germline loops: CDR1 MNHEY, CDR2 SMNVEV (reference sequence).

The chain recombines TRBV2 with TRBJ1-3; TRBD1 might be the D (5 bases). Germline V gives CDR1 SNHLY, CDR2 FYNNEI. Trimming removed 7 bases at V and 3 bases at J, with 22 bases between. The CDR3 contains 17 residues. The CDR3 DNA reads TGTGCCAGCACCGAACTGAGACAGTTATTCAGTGGAAACACCATATATTTT. It specifies CASTELRQLFSGNTIYF.

J is TRBJ2-7 and V is TRBV6-6; 8 bases are a match to TRBD2. CDR1 and CDR2 from the germline V gene are MNHNY and SVGAGI (reference sequence). The CDR3 spans 15 residues. V was clipped by 2 bases and J by 3 bases; unmatched bases: 6. The CDR3 DNA reads TGTGCCAGCAGTTACCCAAGCGGGGGAGACTACGAGCAGTACTTC. Amino acid sequence: CASSYPSGGDYEQYF.

The chain uses TRBV10-3 and TRBJ1-5; D gene uncertain. Germline V CDR1 and CDR2: ENHRY, SYGVKD. The CDR3 extends over 14 amino acids. The germline V and J ends were trimmed by 0 bases and 4 bases, with 7 bases remaining between them. CDR3 in DNA: TGTGCCATCAGTGAGTCTAGAGGGAATCAGCCCCAGCATTTT. Its translation is CAISESRGNQPQHF.

This clone appeared a single time. The genes are TRBV19 and TRBJ2-5; 7 nucleotides match TRBD1. J gave up 2 bases and V 6 bases, and 6 bases lay outside the gene matches. The CDR3 sequence is 14 residues long. CDR1 LNHDA and CDR2 SQIVND come from the germline V gene (reference sequence). As DNA, the CDR3 is TGTGCCAGTAGCACGGGACAGCCTCAAGAGACCCAGTACTTC. Its protein is CASSTGQPQETQYF.

The chain couples TRBV4-1 to TRBJ1-4; 7 nucleotides align to TRBD1. With V trimmed by 4 bases and J by 7 bases, 12 bases remained unmatched. CDR3 size: 16 residues. The V gene's germline CDR1 is MGHRA and CDR2 YSYEKL. This CDR3 is CASSLRSQGRSEKLFF. The DNA for the CDR3 is TGCGCCAGCAGCCTCCGGTCACAGGGGAGAAGTGAAAAACTGTTTTTT.

V is TRBV5-1 and J is TRBJ2-5; 9 nucleotides line up with TRBD2. The CDR3 runs to 17 residues. The germline V gene has CDR1 SGHRS and CDR2 YFSETQ. V lost 4 bases and J lost 2; bases outside the gene matches: 12. CDR3 in DNA: TGCGCCAGCAGCACAGCGCGGGGGGGGAGCCCACAAGAGACCCAGTACTTC. It specifies CASSTARGGSPQETQYF.

In the case of this clone: Other DNA sequences within the sample encode an identical CDR3. This chain links TRBV7-3 with TRBJ2-1; 13 nucleotides agree with TRBD2. V shed 3 bases and J 4 bases; nucleotides not matched to a gene: 0. This CDR3 is built from 15 residues. Germline CDR1 and CDR2: SGHTA and FQGTGA. The CDR3 bases are TGTGCCAGCAGCTTGACTAGCGGGGGGTACAATGAGCAGTTCTTC. Its protein is CASSLTSGGYNEQFF.

This clone was seen only a few times. The gene calls are TRBV24-1 and TRBJ2-7; the match to TRBD1 covers 9 bases. V trimming: 0 bases; J trimming: 5 bases; junction bases outside the gene matches: 1. Germline V lookup: CDR1 KGHDR, CDR2 SFDVKD. The CDR3 is made up of 14 amino acids. The DNA of the CDR3 is TGTGCCACCAGTGATTTGACAGGGGGCAACGAGCAGTACGTC. Encoded protein: CATSDLTGGNEQYV.

This rearrangement joins TRBV14 to TRBJ2-1; TRBD2 aligns across 13 bases. The germline CDR1 and CDR2 sequences are SGHDN and FVKESK. CDR3 size: 17 residues. J gave up 12 bases and V 5 bases, and 16 bases lay outside the gene matches. The CDR3 sequence: CASSTELAGGLPNRQFF. The CDR3 coding sequence is TGTGCCAGCAGCACCGAACTAGCGGGGGGGCTCCCTAACAGGCAGTTCTTC.

The chain couples TRBV27 to TRBJ1-6, with D uncertain. Trimming shortened V by 3 bases and J by 0 bases, and 6 bases separated the two germline ends. Per the germline V gene, CDR1 is MNHEY and CDR2 is SMNVEV (reference sequence). There are 15 residues in the CDR3. This chain's CDR3 is CASSFAGSYNSPLHF. CDR3 DNA sequence: TGTGCCAGCAGTTTTGCGGGCTCCTATAATTCACCCCTCCACTTT.

This chain links TRBV6-5 with TRBJ2-5; D perhaps matches TRBD2 (5 bases). The V gene lost 6 bases and the J gene lost 5 bases, with 13 bases spanning the gap. In germline, CDR1 is MNHEY, CDR2 SVGAGI. The CDR3 contains 13 residues. The CDR3 reads CASRVGVRETQYF. As DNA, the CDR3 is TGTGCCAGCAGGGTGGGAGTCCGGGAGACCCAGTACTTC.

The chain carries TRBV9 and TRBJ2-3; D unresolved. V lost 4 bases, J lost 2 bases, and 5 bases lay in between. This CDR3 spans 12 amino acids. Germline loops: CDR1 SGDLS, CDR2 YYNGEE. CDR3 loop: CASSSYTDTQYF. The CDR3 DNA reads as TGTGCCAGCAGCTCCTACACAGATACGCAGTATTTT.

The chain joins TRBV29-1 to TRBJ1-1; D gene uncertain. V dropped 7 bases and J dropped 0 bases, with 12 bases sitting between them. The CDR3 extends over 13 amino acids. From germline, CDR1 is SQVTM and CDR2 ANQGSEA. CDR3 DNA sequence: TGCAGCGGACACAGCCCAGTGAACACTGAAGCTTTCTTT. This gives the protein CSGHSPVNTEAFF.

Details on this clone: The DNA is left out, because the CDR3 cannot be placed on it with certainty; the CDR3 is given as TCRdb lists it. The chain joins TRBV3-1 (or the pseudogene TRBV3-2) to TRBJ2-3; the table assigns TRBD1, which was not confirmed against the DNA. Germline loops: CDR1 LGHDT, CDR2 YNNKEL (reference sequence). A total of 12 residues make up the CDR3, ends included. The CDR3 protein is CASSQWGSGALF.

The chain combines TRBV25-1 with TRBJ2-5; D perhaps matches TRBD2 (6 bases). Germline loops: CDR1 MGHDK, CDR2 SYGVNS. This CDR3 has 16 residues. V was clipped by 4 bases and J by 4 bases, with 19 bases between them. The CDR3 spells CASSATGTLFRETQYF. Here the CDR3 DNA reads TGTGCCAGCAGTGCTACCGGGACTCTATTTCGAGAGACCCAGTACTTC.

The V call is TRBV19, the J call TRBJ2-1; D might be TRBD2 (6 bases). Trimming shortened V by 7 bases and J by 10 bases, and 20 bases separated the two germline ends. This CDR3 has 14 amino acids. Germline lookup yields CDR1 LNHDA and CDR2 SQIVND (reference sequence). The CDR3 loop reads CASTAPGGRREQFF. CDR3 nucleotides: TGTGCCAGTACCGCCCCGGGTGGGAGGAGGGAGCAGTTCTTC.

This chain joins TRBV6-2 or TRBV6-3 and TRBJ2-3, with 8 bases identical to TRBD2. V lost 0 bases, J lost 5 bases, and 10 bases stayed unmatched. Germline CDR1 is MNHEY and CDR2 is SVGEGT. This CDR3 is built from 17 residues. The CDR3 coding sequence is TGTGCCAGCAGTTACTCGTTGTCGGGGGGGCCCGGAGATACGCAGTATTTT. It is translated as CASSYSLSGGPGDTQYF.

Only one count was recorded for this clone. V usage is TRBV5-4 and J usage is TRBJ2-5; perhaps TRBD2 as D (5 bases). V was clipped by 1 base and J by 4 bases, with 20 bases between them. The CDR3 consists of 17 residues. Germline V gene lookup returns CDR1 SGHNT and CDR2 YYREEE (reference sequence). The CDR3 spells CASSLNGPARGGETQYF. The CDR3 coding sequence is TGTGCCAGCAGCTTGAACGGCCCCGCTAGAGGAGGAGAGACCCAGTACTTC.